This T cell receptor beta chain derives from a study of CD8 T cells in Susac syndrome. From blood CD8+ and CD4+ T cells, the TCR beta chain was sequenced. TEMRA cells were FACS-enriched and CD8+ and CD4+ T cells negatively isolated. Germline V gene lookup returns CDR1 MNHEY and CDR2 SVGAGI. This CDR3 contains 14 residues. V shed 2 bases and J shed 3 bases, with 10 bases lying between them. After extraction with the RNeasy kit, 0.5 to 1 ug of the RNA was reverse transcribed using random hexamers. With immunoSEQ multiplex PCR, TCR beta CDR3 was amplified across 54 Vbeta and 13 Jbeta. TCRdb reprocessed the immunoSEQ multiplex PCR reads via MiXCR and lists one record per CDR3 protein. The sample lists fewer than 100,000 distinct CDR3 sequences; roughly 90% were seen once.

The sequence was obtained from a human donor with multiple sclerosis. This chain connects TRBV6-5 to TRBJ1-1; no clear D gene. The sequencing input was CD8+ T cells from PBMCs. The CDR3 loop is CASSYAEGDTEAFF. CDR3 in DNA: TGTGCCAGCAGTTACGCCGAAGGAGACACTGAAGCTTTCTTT.